A single TCR beta chain is shown here with its context. This clone is medium-sized (0.01 to 0.1%) in its sample. The antigen this receptor binds is unknown. Base-call qualities are not available, and no considerably larger clone is one nucleotide away. The source of the sample is a study of T cell changes during pregnancy in multiple sclerosis (dated by TCRdb to between 2018 and 2020). Notes on the research overall: Changes in the T cell repertoire over the course of pregnancy were examined in this study in women with multiple sclerosis.

Library generation was performed with the immunoSEQ multiplex PCR assay. TCRdb holds this immuneACCESS table with in-frame rearrangements only. Some clones are missing; in checked studies, unresolved V genes explain under half, and the rest has no known cause. This sample comprises about 51,000 clones, 93% of them detected only once. The ten largest account for 1.5% to 2% of the sample. The CDR3 sequence holds 17 residues, the cysteine and phenylalanine included. Of all the DNA, just the CDR3 is kept, 51 bases in frame from base 1. V and J are trimmed by 2 bases and 3 bases, and the gene matches miss 9 bases of the junction. CDR1 and CDR2, per the germline V gene, are MGHRA and YSYEKL.

The input for sequencing was peripheral blood, taken in the second trimester of pregnancy. This TCR was sampled from a female donor with multiple sclerosis, enrolled in a pregnancy study. This sequence uses TRBV4-1 and TRBJ2-7, and TRBD1 aligns with 11 junction nucleotides. Read as DNA, the sequence is TGCGCCAGCAGCCAACTTGGGACAGGGGGTGATGACTACGAGCAGTACTTC. Its protein is CASSQLGTGGDDYEQYF.